Presented here are 27 T cell receptor beta chains from one specimen sequenced in a study of T-cell memory formation after mild COVID-19. MiXCR was run by TCRdb on the 5' RACE reads, yielding one entry per CDR3 protein. The data hold around 440,000 distinct CDR3 sequences, with 15% to 20% observed a single time. Sequenced sample: PBMCs or a T cell subset sorted from them (not recorded which). These receptors were obtained from an adult woman who had mild COVID-19 (a few samples of this study predate the infection). Cell type and time point are not known.

The chain carries TRBV24-1 and TRBJ2-2, with a possible D match to TRBD1 (7 bases). The CDR3 is 16 residues long. CDR1 and CDR2 from the germline V gene are KGHDR and SFDVKD. Trimming removed 6 bases at V and 4 bases at J, with 17 bases between. The CDR3 is CATSQAEGARTGELFF. CDR3 coding DNA: TGTGCCACCAGTCAGGCGGAGGGGGCGCGCACCGGGGAGCTGTTTTTT.

The table lists this clonotype with a count of one. The chain couples TRBV11-3 to TRBJ2-1; D remains unclear. Germline V gene sequence: CDR1 SGHNT, CDR2 YENEEA. Deletions cut 5 bases from V and 3 bases from J, with 14 bases between. The CDR3 has 15 amino acids. The chain's CDR3 is CASSPIRVFYNEQFF. For the CDR3, the DNA is TGTGCCAGCAGCCCCATCCGGGTTTTCTACAATGAGCAGTTCTTC. The whole variable domain, filled in from reference TRBV11-3 and TRBJ2-1, reads EAGVVQSPRYKIIEKKQPVAFWCNPISGHNTLYWYLQNLGQGPELLIRYENEEAVDDSQLPKDRFSAERLKGVDSTLKIQPAELGDSAVYLCASSPIRVFYNEQFFGPGTRLTVL.

This clonotype was seen a handful of times. V and J are TRBV20-1 and TRBJ2-1; 7 nucleotides match TRBD1. Germline V gene lookup returns CDR1 DFQATT and CDR2 SNEGSKA (reference sequence). The CDR3 contains 14 residues. J gave up 4 bases and V 6 bases, and 9 bases lay outside the gene matches. CDR3 sequence: CSAPHRGYYNEQFF. CDR3 nucleotide sequence: TGCAGTGCACCACACAGGGGCTATTACAATGAGCAGTTCTTC.

This clonotype was seen a few times. This chain links TRBV7-2 with TRBJ2-7, with TRBD2 matching 14 bases. V trimming: 5 bases; J trimming: 3 bases; junction bases outside the gene matches: 6. CDR1 SGHTA and CDR2 FQGNSA come from the germline V gene. CDR3 length equals 16 residues. The CDR3 loop is CASSPGTSGSIYEQYF. The CDR3, as DNA: TGTGCCAGCAGCCCCGGGACTAGCGGGAGTATCTACGAGCAGTACTTC.

J is TRBJ1-6 and V is TRBV20-1; 10 bases are a match to TRBD1. The CDR3 has 16 residues. The V gene end was trimmed by 1 base and the J gene end by 8 bases; junction bases not matched to a gene: 8. Looked up from germline, CDR1 is DFQATT and CDR2 is SNEGSKA (reference sequence). The CDR3 sequence: CSARAETGGWDSPLHF. Written as DNA, the CDR3 is TGCAGTGCTAGAGCCGAGACAGGGGGCTGGGATTCACCCCTCCACTTT.

The chain combines TRBV18 with TRBJ2-3; 7 bases agree with TRBD2. The length of the CDR3 is 15 residues. Germline assignment: CDR1 KGHSH and CDR2 LQKENI. Unmatched junction bases numbered 7, after V lost 2 bases and J lost 5 bases. The CDR3 nucleotides are TGTGCCAGCTCACCAAATAGCGGACTAGGAGATACGCAGTATTTT. This translates into CASSPNSGLGDTQYF.

This clonotype showed up just a few times. V is TRBV6-1 and J is TRBJ2-7; 7 bases match TRBD1. V lost 8 bases, J lost 3 bases, and 10 bases stayed unmatched. The CDR3 has 14 residues. The germline gives CDR1 MNHNS, CDR2 SASEGT. The CDR3 here is CASVNAGGIYEQYF. CDR3 in DNA: TGTGCCAGCGTTAACGCAGGGGGAATCTACGAGCAGTACTTC.

The V call is TRBV6-2 or TRBV6-3, the J call TRBJ2-7; 11 bases are a match to TRBD2. The CDR3 loop spans 16 amino acids. V shed 0 bases, J shed 6 bases, and the junction held 7 bases outside the gene matches. CDR1 and CDR2 (germline): MNHEY, SVGEGT. This CDR3 reads CASSYSALAGGIEQYF. In DNA, the CDR3 is TGTGCCAGCAGTTACTCGGCTCTAGCGGGAGGTATCGAGCAGTACTTC.

The rearrangement joins TRBV28 to TRBJ2-7; possible D gene TRBD1, 6 bases. Looked up from germline, CDR1 is MDHEN and CDR2 is SYDVKM. With 4 bases removed from V and 1 base from J, the gap between germline ends came to 17 bases. The CDR3 spans 16 residues. The chain's CDR3 is CASSSLWGPYSYEQYF. CDR3 coding DNA: TGTGCCAGCAGTTCCTTGTGGGGGCCCTATTCCTACGAGCAGTACTTC.

The rearrangement joins TRBV4-2 to TRBJ2-1; D tentatively fits TRBD1 or TRBD2 (5 bases each). CDR3 size: 14 residues. CDR1 is LGHNA, CDR2 YNFKEQ, per germline. Trimming took 1 base from V and 3 from J, leaving 7 bases between them. The CDR3 region has the DNA TGTGCCAGCAGCCAAGGAGGGGACTACAATGAGCAGTTCTTC. This gives the protein CASSQGGDYNEQFF.

The chain recombines TRBV29-1 with TRBJ2-7; no reliable D call. Germline-derived CDR1 and CDR2 are SQVTM and ANQGSEA. The CDR3 extends over 11 amino acids. V lost 6 bases and J lost 2, with 8 bases in between. The CDR3 nucleotides read TGCAGCGTCGTGCTAGCCTACGAGCAGTACTTC. Translating gives CSVVLAYEQYF.

This clonotype was picked up many times. At one of its ends the junction is not consistent with the germline gene, which may arise from a read error. This chain joins TRBV7-3 and TRBJ1-1; D gene uncertain. The CDR3 has 13 residues. Germline V lookup: CDR1 SGHTA, CDR2 FQGTGA. CDR3 sequence reads: CASSLTLNTEAFF. DNA for the CDR3: TGCGCCAGCAGCCTAACCCTGAACACTGAAGCTTTCTTT.

This rearrangement joins TRBV7-9 to TRBJ2-3; D not certain. Germline CDR1 is SEHNR and CDR2 is FQNEAQ (reference sequence). This CDR3 contains 16 residues. V dropped 5 bases and J dropped 5 bases, with 20 bases sitting between them. CDR3: CASSLNERLHGDTQYF. The CDR3 bases are TGTGCCAGCAGCCTAAACGAAAGACTCCACGGAGATACGCAGTATTTT.

This rearrangement joins TRBV6-5 to TRBJ2-3; TRBD2 agrees at 7 bases. CDR1 is MNHEY, CDR2 SVGAGI, per germline. Unmatched junction bases numbered 2, after V lost 2 bases and J lost 3 bases. The CDR3 runs 14 residues. The CDR3 spells CASSYAGVTDTQYF. CDR3 nucleotides: TGTGCCAGCAGTTACGCGGGAGTGACAGATACGCAGTATTTT.

This clonotype was counted ten times or more. The chain has TRBV6-1 and TRBJ2-1; perhaps D is TRBD1 or TRBD2 (5 bases each). The CDR3 is 15 residues long. The V end lost 5 bases, the J end lost 7 bases, and 18 bases lay between the germline ends. The germline gives CDR1 MNHNS, CDR2 SASEGT. The CDR3 DNA reads as TGTGCCAGCAGTCCATTTGGGGCGGGCAAGAATGAGCAGTTCTTC. This gives the protein CASSPFGAGKNEQFF.

This chain connects TRBV20-1 to TRBJ1-4; D ambiguous. Germline CDR1 and CDR2: DFQATT and SNEGSKA (reference sequence). CDR3 size: 12 residues. The V end was cut by 6 bases, the J end by 7 bases, with 12 bases between. CDR3 sequence (DNA): TGCAGTGCAACGAGGACCGGTGAAAAACTGTTTTTT. Translating gives CSATRTGEKLFF.

The CDR3 DNA reads TGCGCCAGCAGCTTGGGGGCTAGCGGGGTCACAGATACGCAGTATTTT. This codes for CASSLGASGVTDTQYF. V gene TRBV5-1 combines with J gene TRBJ2-3, with 9 nucleotides matching TRBD2. Germline-derived CDR1 and CDR2 are SGHRS and YFSETQ. The CDR3 is made up of 16 amino acids. The J segment lost 2 bases and the V segment lost 0 bases, leaving 4 bases of the junction unmatched.

The CDR3 bases are TGCAGCGTTGAAGGCGGGGGCGGATACGAGCAGTACTTC. Its protein product is CSVEGGGGYEQYF. J is TRBJ2-7 and V is TRBV29-1, with TRBD2 as a possible D gene (7 bases). Germline CDR1 SQVTM, CDR2 ANQGSEA. The V and J ends lost 1 base and 4 bases respectively, with 11 bases between them. This CDR3 region has 13 residues.

CDR3 sequence: CASSPYAGGTGEQYF. CDR3 nucleotide sequence: TGTGCCAGCTCACCATACGCGGGAGGGACAGGCGAGCAGTACTTC. V usage is TRBV18 and J usage is TRBJ2-7, with D tentatively TRBD2 (9 bases). Trimming removed 2 bases from V and 6 bases from J, with 17 bases in between. This CDR3 contains 15 residues. The germline CDR1 and CDR2 sequences are KGHSH and LQKENI.

This clonotype was counted many times. This sequence joins TRBV5-1 and TRBJ2-5; 9 nucleotides match TRBD2. This CDR3 region has 16 residues. The germline gives CDR1 SGHRS, CDR2 YFSETQ. The V segment lost 4 bases and the J segment 2 bases; nucleotides outside the gene matches: 9. The CDR3 here is CASSPNKAGGQETQYF. CDR3 sequence (DNA): TGCGCCAGCAGCCCCAACAAGGCGGGGGGGCAAGAGACCCAGTACTTC.

This clonotype was counted between two and nine times. The chain recombines TRBV7-2 with TRBJ1-2; 7 nucleotides align to TRBD1. Germline CDR1 and CDR2: SGHTA and FQGNSA. Trimming at V came to 5 bases and at J to 6 bases, leaving 15 bases not matched to a gene. The CDR3 loop spans 16 amino acids. This CDR3 reads CASSASDRGRLDGYTF. CDR3 coding DNA: TGTGCCAGCAGCGCCAGTGATAGGGGGCGATTGGATGGCTACACCTTC.

This rearrangement joins TRBV20-1 to TRBJ2-7; the D gene is possibly TRBD2 (7 bases). Per the germline V gene, CDR1 is DFQATT and CDR2 is SNEGSKA (reference sequence). Trimming removed 0 bases at V and 2 bases at J, with 14 bases between. The CDR3 runs 15 residues. The CDR3 nucleotides are TGCAGTGCTAGAGATGGAAAGGGGGGGACCTACGAGCAGTACTTC. Translating gives CSARDGKGGTYEQYF.

A few counts support this clonotype. CDR3 bases: TGTGCCAGCAGGAACTGGGACAGCTTTAGCACAGATACGCAGTATTTT. Residues: CASRNWDSFSTDTQYF. The chain joins TRBV6-2 or TRBV6-3 to TRBJ2-3, with TRBD1 identical over 7 bases. The CDR3 has 16 residues. V gave up 6 bases and J gave up 0 bases; unmatched junction bases: 9. Germline V CDR1 and CDR2: MNHEY, SVGEGT.

In this sample, this clonotype turned up a few times. The chain has TRBV6-5 and TRBJ2-2; D unresolved. V lost 6 bases and J lost 9, with 14 bases in between. CDR1 and CDR2 from the germline V gene are MNHEY and SVGAGI. The CDR3 loop spans 13 amino acids. CDR3 nucleotide sequence: TGTGCCAGCAGCTTCAGAGAAAACCGGGAGCTGTTTTTT. Translating gives CASSFRENRELFF.

The J gene is TRBJ2-7, the V gene TRBV5-1, with TRBD1 as a possible D gene (6 bases). The CDR3 contains 14 residues. Trimming left V 4 bases short and J 0 bases short, with 11 bases between. CDR1 and CDR2 (germline): SGHRS, YFSETQ. For the CDR3, the DNA is TGCGCCAGCAGCGGAGAACAGGGCTCCTACGAGCAGTACTTC. Its translation is CASSGEQGSYEQYF.

The chain employs TRBV6-2 or TRBV6-3 and TRBJ2-7, with D possibly TRBD1 on 6 matching bases. The CDR3 consists of 12 residues. The germline V gene encodes CDR1 MNHEY and CDR2 SVGEGT. V was pared by 2 bases and J by 5 bases, with 7 bases between. CDR3 sequence reads: CASSYTGNEQYF. The CDR3 DNA reads TGTGCCAGCAGTTACACAGGGAACGAGCAGTACTTC.

This clonotype was recorded at least ten times. This chain uses TRBV18 with TRBJ1-1; TRBD1 might be the D (5 bases). The CDR3 sequence is 13 residues long. V was trimmed by 3 bases and J by 6 bases, leaving 11 bases between them. Germline values: CDR1 KGHSH, CDR2 LQKENI. As DNA, the CDR3 is TGTGCCAGCTCACCTTCACCGGGGGCTGAAGCTTTCTTT. Translation gives CASSPSPGAEAFF.